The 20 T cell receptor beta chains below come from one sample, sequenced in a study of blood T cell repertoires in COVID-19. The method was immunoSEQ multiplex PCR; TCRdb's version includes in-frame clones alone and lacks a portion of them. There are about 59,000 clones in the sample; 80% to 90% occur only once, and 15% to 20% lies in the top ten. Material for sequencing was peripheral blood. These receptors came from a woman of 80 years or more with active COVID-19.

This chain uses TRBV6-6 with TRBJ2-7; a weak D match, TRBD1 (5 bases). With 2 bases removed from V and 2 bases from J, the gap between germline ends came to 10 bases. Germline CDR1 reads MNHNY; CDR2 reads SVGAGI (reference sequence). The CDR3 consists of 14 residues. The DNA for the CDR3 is TGTGCCAGCAGTTACAACCAGGGAACCTACGAGCAGTACTTC. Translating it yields CASSYNQGTYEQYF.

The CDR3 sequence: CASSLAGGTGELFF. For the CDR3, the DNA is TGTGCCAGCAGCTTAGCGGGGGGGACCGGGGAGCTGTTTTTT. This sequence joins TRBV5-4 and TRBJ2-2, with TRBD2 matching over 10 bases. The CDR3 loop spans 14 amino acids. With V trimmed by 2 bases and J by 5 bases, 0 bases remained unmatched. Germline CDR1 SGHNT, CDR2 YYREEE (reference sequence).

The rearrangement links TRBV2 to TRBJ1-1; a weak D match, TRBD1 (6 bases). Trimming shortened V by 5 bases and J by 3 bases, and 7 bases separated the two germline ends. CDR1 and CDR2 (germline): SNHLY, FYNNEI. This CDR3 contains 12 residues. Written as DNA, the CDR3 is TGTGCCAGCAGTAGACAGGACACTGAAGCTTTCTTT. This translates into CASSRQDTEAFF.

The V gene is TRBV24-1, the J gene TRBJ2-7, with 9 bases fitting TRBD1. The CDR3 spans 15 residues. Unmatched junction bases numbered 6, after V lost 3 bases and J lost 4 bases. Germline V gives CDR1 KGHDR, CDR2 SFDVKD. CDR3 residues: CATSDPGTGPYEQYF. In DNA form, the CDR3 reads TGTGCCACCAGTGATCCCGGGACAGGGCCGTACGAGCAGTACTTC.

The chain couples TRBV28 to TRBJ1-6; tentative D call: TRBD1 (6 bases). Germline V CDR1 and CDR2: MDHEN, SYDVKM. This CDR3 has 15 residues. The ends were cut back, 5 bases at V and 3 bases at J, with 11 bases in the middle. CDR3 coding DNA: TGTGCCAGCAGTAAAGACAGGAACTATAATTCACCCCTCCACTTT. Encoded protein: CASSKDRNYNSPLHF.

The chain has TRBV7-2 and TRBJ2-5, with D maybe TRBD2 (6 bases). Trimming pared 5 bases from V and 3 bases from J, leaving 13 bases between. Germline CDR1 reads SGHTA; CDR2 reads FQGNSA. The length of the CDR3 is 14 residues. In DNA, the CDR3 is TGTGCCAGCAGCCAGGGACTGTTAAAAGAGACCCAGTACTTC. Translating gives CASSQGLLKETQYF.

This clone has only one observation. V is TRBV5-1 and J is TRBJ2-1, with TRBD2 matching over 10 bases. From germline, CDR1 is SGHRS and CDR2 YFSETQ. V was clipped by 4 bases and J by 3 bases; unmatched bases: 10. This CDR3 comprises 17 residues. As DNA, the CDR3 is TGCGCCAGCAGCCCCGTTGGAGCGGGGGGGAACTACAATGAGCAGTTCTTC. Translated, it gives CASSPVGAGGNYNEQFF.

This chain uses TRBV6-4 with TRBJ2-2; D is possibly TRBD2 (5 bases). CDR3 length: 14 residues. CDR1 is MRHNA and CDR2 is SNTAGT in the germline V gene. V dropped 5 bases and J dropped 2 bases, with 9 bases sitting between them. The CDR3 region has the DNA TGTGCCAGCAGTCAGGACTTCAACACCGGGGAGCTGTTTTTT. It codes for CASSQDFNTGELFF.

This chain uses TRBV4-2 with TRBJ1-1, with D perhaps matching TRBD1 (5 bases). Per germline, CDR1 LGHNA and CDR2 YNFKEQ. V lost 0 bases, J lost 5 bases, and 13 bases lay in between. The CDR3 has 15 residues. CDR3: CASSQDRRGRTEAFF. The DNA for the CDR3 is TGTGCCAGCAGCCAAGATAGAAGGGGTAGGACTGAAGCTTTCTTT.

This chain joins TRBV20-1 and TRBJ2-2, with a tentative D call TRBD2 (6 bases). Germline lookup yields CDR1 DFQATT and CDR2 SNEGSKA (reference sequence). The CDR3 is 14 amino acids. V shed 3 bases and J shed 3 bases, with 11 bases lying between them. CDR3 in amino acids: CSASAGTYTGELFF. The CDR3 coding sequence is TGCAGTGCTAGTGCCGGGACTTACACCGGGGAGCTGTTTTTT.

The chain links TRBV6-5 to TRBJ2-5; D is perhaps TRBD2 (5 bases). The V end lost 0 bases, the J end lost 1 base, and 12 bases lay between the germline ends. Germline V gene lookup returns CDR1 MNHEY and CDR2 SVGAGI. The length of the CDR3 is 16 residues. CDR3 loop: CASSYSLGLVQETQYF. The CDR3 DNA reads TGTGCCAGCAGTTACTCGCTCGGACTCGTCCAAGAGACCCAGTACTTC.

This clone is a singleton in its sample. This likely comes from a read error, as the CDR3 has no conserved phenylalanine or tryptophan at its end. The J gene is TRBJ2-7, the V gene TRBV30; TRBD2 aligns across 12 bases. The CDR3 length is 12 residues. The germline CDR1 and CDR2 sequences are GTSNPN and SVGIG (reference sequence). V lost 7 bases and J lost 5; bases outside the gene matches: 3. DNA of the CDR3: TGTGCCTTAACTAGCGGGGGGAACGAGCAGTACCTC. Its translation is CALTSGGNEQYL.

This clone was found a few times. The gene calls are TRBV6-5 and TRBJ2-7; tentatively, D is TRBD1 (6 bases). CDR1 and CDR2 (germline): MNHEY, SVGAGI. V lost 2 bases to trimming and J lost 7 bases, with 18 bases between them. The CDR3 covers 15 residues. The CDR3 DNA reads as TGTGCCAGCAGTTACACAGAGCCAGGGGTTGGGGAGCAGTACTTC. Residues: CASSYTEPGVGEQYF.

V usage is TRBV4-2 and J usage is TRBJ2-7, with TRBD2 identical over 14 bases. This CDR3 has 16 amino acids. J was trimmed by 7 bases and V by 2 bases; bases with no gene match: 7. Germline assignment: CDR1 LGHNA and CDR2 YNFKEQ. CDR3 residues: CASSQPGLAGGREQYF. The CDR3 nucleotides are TGTGCCAGCAGCCAACCTGGACTAGCGGGGGGAAGGGAGCAGTACTTC.

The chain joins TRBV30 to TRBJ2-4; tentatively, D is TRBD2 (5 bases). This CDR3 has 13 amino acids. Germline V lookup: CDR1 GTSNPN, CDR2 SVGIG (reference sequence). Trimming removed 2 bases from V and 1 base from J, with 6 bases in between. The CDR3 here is CAWSREAKNIQYF. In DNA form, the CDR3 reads TGTGCCTGGAGTAGGGAGGCCAAAAACATTCAGTACTTC.

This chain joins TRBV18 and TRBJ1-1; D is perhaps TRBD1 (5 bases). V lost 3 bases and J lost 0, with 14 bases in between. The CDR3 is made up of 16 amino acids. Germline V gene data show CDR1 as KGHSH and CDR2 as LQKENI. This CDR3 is CASSPNSGIMNTEAFF. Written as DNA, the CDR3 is TGTGCCAGCTCACCGAACTCAGGGATCATGAACACTGAAGCTTTCTTT.

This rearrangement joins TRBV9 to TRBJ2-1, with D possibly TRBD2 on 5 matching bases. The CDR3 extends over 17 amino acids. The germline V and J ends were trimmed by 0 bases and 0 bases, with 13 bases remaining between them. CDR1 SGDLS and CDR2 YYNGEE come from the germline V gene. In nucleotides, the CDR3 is TGTGCCAGCAGCGTAGCCCCTAGAGGGAACTCCTACAATGAGCAGTTCTTC. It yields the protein CASSVAPRGNSYNEQFF.

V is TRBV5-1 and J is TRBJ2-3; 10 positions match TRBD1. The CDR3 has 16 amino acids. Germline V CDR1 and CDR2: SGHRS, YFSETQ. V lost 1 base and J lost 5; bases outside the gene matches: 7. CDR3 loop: CASSLTGQGFGDTQYF. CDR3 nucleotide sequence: TGCGCCAGCAGCTTGACGGGACAGGGGTTCGGAGATACGCAGTATTTT.

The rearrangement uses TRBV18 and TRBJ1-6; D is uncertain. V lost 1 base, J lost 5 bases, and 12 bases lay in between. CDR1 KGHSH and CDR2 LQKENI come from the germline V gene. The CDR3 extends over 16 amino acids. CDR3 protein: CASSPRGRVDNSPLHF. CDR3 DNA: TGTGCCAGCTCACCACGCGGGCGAGTAGATAATTCACCCCTCCACTTT.

As DNA, the CDR3 is TGTGCCAGCAGCTACGTGACGGGGGGCCCGATAGCCAAAAACATTCAGTACTTC. Translated, it gives CASSYVTGGPIAKNIQYF. The chain combines TRBV7-2 with TRBJ2-4; D possibly corresponds to TRBD2 (7 bases). Trimming left V 4 bases short and J 0 bases short, with 19 bases between. CDR3 length: 18 amino acids. Germline CDR1 reads SGHTA; CDR2 reads FQGNSA.